This is a list of T cell receptor beta chains from one sample in a study of shared clonotypes between healthy human individuals. TCRdb keeps only in-frame clones here, not all; method: immunoSEQ multiplex PCR. The table includes about 190,000 clones, 60% to 75% detected once. The sequenced sample was memory CD4+ T cells sorted from blood. The receptor set was obtained from a man under 40 in good health. Both conserved end residues are part of each CDR3. The D gene is left open where the match is weak. Clone size is stated in some rows and not others, as once, few, many or a class when expanded.

>TRBJ2-1|NA|TRBV5-8|NA
CASSLFGLQFF
TGTGCCAGCAGCTTGTTTGGACTTCAGTTCTTC
>TRBJ2-1|NA|TRBV9|few
CASSVEAPRGAQFF
TGTGCCAGCAGCGTAGAAGCCCCAAGGGGGGCTCAGTTCTTC
>TRBJ1-5|NA|TRBV5-8|NA
CASASPFLSNQPQHF
TGTGCCAGCGCGAGCCCGTTTCTTAGCAATCAGCCCCAGCATTTT
>TRBJ1-2|NA|TRBV27|NA
CASSLSFEYYGYTF
TGTGCCAGCAGTTTATCGTTTGAGTATTATGGCTACACCTTC
>TRBJ2-3|NA|TRBV7-9|few
CASSPVAGWGTDTQYF
TGTGCCAGCAGCCCCGTGGCGGGGTGGGGCACAGATACGCAGTATTTT
>TRBJ1-1|NA|TRBV2|NA
CASSVGMNTEAFF
TGTGCCAGCAGTGTAGGGATGAACACTGAAGCTTTCTTT
>TRBJ2-1|TRBD1|TRBV29-1|NA
CSVVLGTGDNEQFF
TGCAGCGTTGTGCTGGGGACAGGGGACAATGAGCAGTTCTTC
>TRBJ2-5|NA|TRBV7-9|NA
CASSPLVAKETQYF
TGTGCCAGCAGCCCCCTCGTCGCTAAAGAGACCCAGTACTTC
>TRBJ2-1|TRBD2|TRBV5-1|NA
CASSETGTSGNEQFF
TGCGCCAGCAGCGAAACCGGGACTAGCGGCAATGAGCAGTTCTTC
>TRBJ1-5|NA|TRBV5-4|NA
CASSFSPNQPQHF
TGTGCCAGCAGCTTTAGCCCCAATCAGCCCCAGCATTTT
>TRBJ2-5|NA|TRBV29-1|NA
CSAGATSGETQYF
TGCAGCGCCGGAGCAACTTCGGGGGAGACCCAGTACTTC
>TRBJ2-3|NA|TRBV9|NA
CASSVVSGSTDTQYF
TGTGCCAGCAGCGTAGTAAGCGGGAGCACAGATACGCAGTATTTT
>TRBJ2-7|NA|TRBV5-4|NA
CASSFAGATSYEQYF
TGTGCCAGCAGCTTTGCGGGTGCTACCTCCTACGAGCAGTACTTC
>TRBJ2-3|NA|TRBV27|few
CASSSTRDTQYF
TGTGCCAGCAGTTCGACTCGAGATACGCAGTATTTT
>TRBJ2-2|NA|TRBV27|many
CASSFDIRTTGELFF
TGTGCCAGCAGTTTTGACATCCGGACAACCGGGGAGCTGTTTTTT
>TRBJ2-3|TRBD2|TRBV9|NA
CASSVASGSTDTQYF
TGTGCCAGCAGCGTAGCTAGCGGGAGCACAGATACGCAGTATTTT
>TRBJ1-2|NA|TRBV30|NA
CAWSTAARYTF
TGTGCCTGGAGTACCGCCGCCCGCTACACCTTC
>TRBJ2-3|NA|TRBV2|NA
CASSEALLGDDTQYF
TGTGCCAGCAGTGAAGCGCTTCTGGGGGATGATACGCAGTATTTT
>TRBJ2-5|NA|TRBV27|few
CASSVNRQETQYF
TGTGCCAGCAGTGTCAATCGTCAAGAGACCCAGTACTTC
>TRBJ1-5|TRBD1|TRBV2|NA
CASTTGGNQPQHF
TGTGCCAGCACGACAGGGGGCAATCAGCCCCAGCATTTT
>TRBJ2-7|TRBD1|TRBV5-1|NA
CASSSRTGPYEQYF
TGCGCCAGCAGCTCCAGGACAGGCCCGTACGAGCAGTACTTC
>TRBJ1-3|NA|TRBV5-6|few
CASSLGFSGFTGNTIYF
TGTGCCAGCAGCTTGGGTTTTTCTGGCTTTACTGGAAACACCATATATTTT
>TRBJ2-7|NA|TRBV5-6|NA
CASRLGTYEQYF
TGTGCCAGCAGGCTAGGTACCTACGAGCAGTACTTC
>TRBJ2-4|TRBD2|TRBV29-1|NA
CSVQTLAGSSAKNIQYF
TGCAGCGTCCAAACGCTAGCGGGATCCTCAGCCAAAAACATTCAGTACTTC
>TRBJ2-5|NA|TRBV5-4|NA
CASSWRAQETQYF
TGTGCCAGCAGCTGGAGAGCTCAAGAGACCCAGTACTTC
>TRBJ2-7|NA|TRBV20-1|NA
CSAMHPDEQYF
TGCAGTGCTATGCACCCGGACGAGCAGTACTTC
>TRBJ2-5|TRBD1|TRBV5-1|many
CASSRGTAQETQYF
TGCGCCAGCAGCCGTGGGACAGCCCAAGAGACCCAGTACTTC
>TRBJ1-2|NA|TRBV2|many
CASSPQPGFGYTF
TGTGCCAGCAGTCCCCAGCCAGGGTTTGGCTACACCTTC
>TRBJ2-1|TRBD1|TRBV5-1|few
CASSLYRGTGASYNEQFF
TGCGCCAGCAGCCTATACCGCGGGACAGGGGCCTCCTACAATGAGCAGTTCTTC
>TRBJ1-2|TRBD1|TRBV7-2|NA
CASRMDRVQGYTF
TGTGCCAGCAGAATGGACAGGGTCCAAGGCTACACCTTC
>TRBJ2-2|NA|TRBV6-6|NA
CASSRLVSTGELFF
TGTGCCAGCAGTCGACTAGTTTCCACCGGGGAGCTGTTTTTT
>TRBJ1-4|NA|TRBV6-5|NA
CASTPFPGSSEKLFF
TGTGCCAGCACCCCCTTCCCAGGGTCGAGTGAAAAACTGTTTTTT
>TRBJ1-1|TRBD1|TRBV4-1|few
CASSSQAQGALRAFF
TGCGCCAGCAGCTCCCAGGCACAGGGGGCGTTGAGGGCTTTCTTT
>TRBJ2-1|TRBD2|TRBV10-2|many
CAGTNVAGLNNEQFF
TGCGCCGGAACAAATGTAGCGGGACTAAACAATGAGCAGTTCTTC
>TRBJ1-5|TRBD1|TRBV5-1|few
CASSLGQGTQPQHF
TGCGCCAGCAGCTTGGGACAGGGGACTCAGCCCCAGCATTTT
>TRBJ2-6|NA|TRBV5-4|few
CASSLAGVGANVLTF
TGTGCCAGCAGCTTGGCCGGGGTTGGGGCCAACGTCCTGACTTTC
>TRBJ2-1|NA|TRBV7-2|NA
CASSLVLVEWGKFF
TGTGCCAGCAGCTTAGTCCTAGTCGAGTGGGGGAAGTTCTTC
>TRBJ1-2|NA|TRBV6-6|once
CASSPGQRGGYTF
TGTGCCAGCAGTCCTGGGCAGAGAGGAGGCTACACCTTC
>TRBJ2-2|NA|TRBV2|NA
CASRTTGELFF
TGTGCCAGCAGAACCACCGGGGAGCTGTTTTTT
>TRBJ1-2|NA|TRBV7-9|NA
CASSLATAANYGYTF
TGTGCCAGCAGCTTAGCGACAGCTGCAAACTATGGCTACACCTTC
>TRBJ1-5|TRBD1|TRBV18|many
CASSQTGEGQPQHF
TGTGCCAGCTCGCAGACAGGGGAAGGTCAGCCCCAGCATTTT
>TRBJ2-7|NA|TRBV5-4|NA
CASSLAGVLSYEQYF
TGTGCCAGCAGCTTGGCCGGGGTCTTGAGCTACGAGCAGTACTTC
>TRBJ2-2|NA|TRBV11-2|once
CASSLASGAGELFF
TGTGCCAGCAGCTTAGCGTCGGGGGCCGGGGAGCTGTTTTTT
>TRBJ2-7|TRBD1|TRBV5-1|few
CASSLKLEGQGGPYEQYF
TGCGCCAGCAGCTTGAAGTTGGAGGGACAGGGGGGACCCTACGAGCAGTACTTC
>TRBJ2-3|NA|TRBV11-2|NA
CASSLLGTDTQYF
TGTGCCAGCAGTCTGCTGGGCACAGATACGCAGTATTTT
>TRBJ1-1|NA|TRBV2|NA
CASRREGGLAEAFF
TGTGCCAGCAGGAGGGAGGGGGGGCTGGCTGAAGCTTTCTTT
>TRBJ1-2|NA|TRBV28|NA
CASSFPKDRPYGYTF
TGTGCCAGCAGTTTCCCCAAGGATAGACCGTATGGCTACACCTTC
>TRBJ2-7|NA|TRBV5-3|NA
CASKRKSPGDSYEQYF
TGTGCCAGTAAACGAAAATCCCCGGGAGATTCGTACGAGCAGTACTTC
>TRBJ2-3|NA|TRBV2|NA
CASSETATDTQYF
TGTGCCAGCAGTGAGACCGCGACAGATACGCAGTATTTT
>TRBJ2-5|NA|TRBV5-5|once
CASSLLGGIGETQYF
TGTGCCAGCAGCCTACTTGGGGGGATTGGAGAGACCCAGTACTTC
>TRBJ1-1|NA|TRBV20-1|few
CSASSGLAFF
TGCAGTGCTAGTTCAGGTTTAGCTTTCTTT
>TRBJ2-1|TRBD2|TRBV5-1|once
CASSSGTRGFNEQFF
TGCGCCAGCAGCTCCGGGACTAGAGGGTTCAATGAGCAGTTCTTC
>TRBJ2-7|NA|TRBV5-1|NA
CASMRSGGTYEQYF
TGCGCCAGCATGAGATCCGGCGGGACCTACGAGCAGTACTTC